A selection of T cell receptor beta chains follows, all from one sample in a study of T-cell reconstitution after alpha-beta-depleted transplantation in children. TCRdb recomputed calls from the PCR reads with MiXCR, one row per CDR3 protein. The repertoire holds hundreds of thousands of distinct CDR3 sequences, under 15% seen once, with around 0.79% in the top ten. Sample: PBMCs, taken before TCRalphabeta/CD19-depleted stem cell transplant. These receptors were taken from a girl under 10 years old with congenital amegakaryocytic thrombocytopenia, due to receive a stem cell transplant. Each CDR3 is given with its conserved first and last residue. The D gene is left open where the match is weak. Expanded clones get a size class; other rows say once, few or many, or leave the size out.

D gene	clone size	V gene	J gene	CDR3 protein	CDR3 DNA
NA	few	TRBV12-3/TRBV12-4	TRBJ2-7	CASSLALRQYEQYF	TGTGCCAGCAGTTTAGCCTTGCGACAGTACGAGCAGTACTTC
NA	many	TRBV29-1	TRBJ1-1	CSVGPLGENTEAFF	TGCAGCGTTGGCCCTCTTGGGGAGAACACTGAAGCTTTCTTT
NA	many	TRBV7-2	TRBJ2-3	CASSLVGADTQYF	TGTGCCAGCAGCTTAGTCGGCGCAGATACGCAGTATTTT
TRBD1	NA	TRBV5-1	TRBJ2-2	CASSLAGTGSPGELFF	TGCGCCAGCAGCTTGGCCGGGACAGGAAGCCCCGGGGAGCTGTTTTTT
NA	many	TRBV20-1	TRBJ2-7	CSARDTPSYEQYF	TGCAGTGCTAGAGATACCCCCTCCTACGAGCAGTACTTC
TRBD1	many	TRBV20-1	TRBJ1-1	CSAQTRRGGGFEAFF	TGCAGTGCCCAAACTAGGCGGGGAGGGGGCTTTGAAGCTTTCTTT
NA	NA	TRBV6-8	TRBJ2-3	CASTVGDTDTQYF	TGTGCCAGCACTGTGGGAGACACAGATACGCAGTATTTT
TRBD2	few	TRBV20-1	TRBJ2-1	CSASSWAGVNEQFF	TGCAGTGCTAGCAGCTGGGCGGGAGTCAATGAGCAGTTCTTC
NA	NA	TRBV9	TRBJ2-1	CASSVDGDSAPHEQFF	TGTGCCAGCAGCGTAGATGGTGACTCAGCGCCCCATGAGCAGTTCTTC
NA	few	TRBV7-8	TRBJ2-7	CASSQPRGGFRLVHYEQYF	TGTGCCAGCAGCCAACCCCGTGGGGGTTTTCGACTAGTCCACTACGAGCAGTACTTC
TRBD2	NA	TRBV6-2/TRBV6-3	TRBJ2-2	CASSYVGRASGELFF	TGTGCCAGCAGTTATGTCGGGAGGGCCAGTGGGGAGCTGTTTTTT
TRBD2	few	TRBV20-1	TRBJ2-1	CSARYGTSQPLSYNEQFF	TGCAGTGCTAGGTATGGGACTAGTCAACCCCTTTCCTACAATGAGCAGTTCTTC
NA	NA	TRBV2	TRBJ2-3	CASSRDSGDTQYF	TGTGCCAGCAGCCGGGACAGCGGGGATACGCAGTATTTT
TRBD1	few	TRBV7-9	TRBJ1-1	CASSLDGAGDSPTRAFF	TGTGCCAGCAGCTTAGATGGGGCCGGGGACAGCCCGACGCGGGCTTTCTTT
NA	many	TRBV5-1	TRBJ2-2	CASSAEPYYTIDTGELFF	TGCGCCAGCAGCGCGGAACCCTACTATACGATTGACACCGGGGAGCTGTTTTTT
TRBD2	NA	TRBV20-1	TRBJ2-1	CCARDPYLAGYSYNEQFF	TGCTGTGCTAGAGATCCCTATCTAGCGGGCTACTCCTACAATGAGCAGTTCTTC
TRBD2	NA	TRBV20-1	TRBJ2-7	CSATPGGLAGYEQYF	TGCAGTGCTACCCCGGGGGGACTAGCGGGGTACGAGCAGTACTTC
TRBD2	many	TRBV7-2	TRBJ2-1	CASSSRLAGDYNEQFF	TGTGCCAGCAGCTCTCGACTAGCGGGAGACTACAATGAGCAGTTCTTC
TRBD2	NA	TRBV6-2/TRBV6-3	TRBJ2-3	CASSPLGLAGIRGGFDTQYF	TGTGCCAGCAGCCCCCTAGGACTAGCGGGGATACGGGGTGGTTTTGATACGCAGTATTTT
NA	many	TRBV12-3/TRBV12-4	TRBJ1-4	CASSSHGNGKEKLFF	TGTGCCAGCAGTTCCCACGGTAACGGAAAAGAAAAACTGTTTTTT
NA	NA	TRBV7-3	TRBJ2-3	CASSPQSGGATQTDTQYF	TGTGCCAGCAGCCCCCAGAGCGGCGGGGCCACGCAGACAGATACGCAGTATTTT
NA	many	TRBV15	TRBJ1-1	CATSGTLGNTEAFF	TGTGCCACCAGCGGGACCCTAGGGAACACTGAAGCTTTCTTT
NA	few	TRBV5-5	TRBJ2-3	CASSLVGGSLTDTQYF	TGTGCCAGCAGCCTAGTAGGGGGTTCACTCACAGATACGCAGTATTTT
NA	many	TRBV5-1	TRBJ1-1	CASSLPRGRNTEAFF	TGCGCCAGCAGCTTACCTAGGGGTAGAAACACTGAAGCTTTCTTT
NA	few	TRBV7-2	TRBJ2-7	CASSYPSILSSWQYF	TGTGCCAGCAGTTACCCTAGCATTTTGTCTTCTTGGCAGTACTTC
NA	many	TRBV7-2	TRBJ2-3	CASSLATGGTDTQYF	TGTGCCAGCAGCTTAGCGACAGGAGGAACAGATACGCAGTATTTT
NA	many	TRBV20-1	TRBJ1-2	CSALDADSGGYTF	TGCAGTGCTCTAGACGCCGACAGCGGTGGCTACACCTTC
NA	NA	TRBV3-1	TRBJ2-3	CASSQGTGTDTQYF	TGTGCCAGCAGCCAAGGGACGGGCACAGATACGCAGTATTTT
NA	many	TRBV15	TRBJ1-1	CATSRDYGEWNTEAFF	TGTGCCACCAGCAGAGATTACGGCGAGTGGAACACTGAAGCTTTCTTT
NA	NA	TRBV7-9	TRBJ2-7	CASSQGGVSYEQYF	TGTGCCAGCAGCCAGGGGGGGGTGTCCTACGAGCAGTACTTC
NA	many	TRBV20-1	TRBJ2-3	CSARRLGRTDTQYF	TGCAGTGCGAGGAGGCTAGGGCGTACAGATACGCAGTATTTT
TRBD2	many	TRBV20-1	TRBJ2-7	CSASGLADLYEQYF	TGCAGTGCTAGCGGGCTAGCGGACCTTTACGAGCAGTACTTC
TRBD1	few	TRBV7-9	TRBJ1-1	CASSVTGPMNTEAFF	TGTGCCAGCAGCGTGACAGGGCCCATGAACACTGAAGCTTTCTTT
TRBD2	many	TRBV7-9	TRBJ2-3	CASSSAPDGRTDTQYF	TGTGCCAGCAGCTCCGCCCCCGACGGGAGGACAGATACGCAGTATTTT
TRBD2	NA	TRBV3-1	TRBJ2-1	CASSQLLAGGTYNEQFF	TGTGCCAGCAGCCAGTTACTAGCGGGAGGGACCTACAATGAGCAGTTCTTC
TRBD2	few	TRBV7-6	TRBJ2-1	CASSPLLTSGRGGEQFF	TGTGCCAGCAGCCCCCTCCTAACTAGCGGGAGGGGCGGTGAGCAGTTCTTC
TRBD1	few	TRBV5-1	TRBJ2-7	CASSLNPGQSSYEQYF	TGCGCCAGCAGCTTGAACCCGGGACAGAGCTCCTACGAGCAGTACTTC
NA	NA	TRBV11-1	TRBJ2-1	CASSSPGGEQFF	TGTGCCAGCAGCTCCCCGGGCGGGGAGCAGTTCTTC
TRBD2	many	TRBV10-3	TRBJ2-3	CAISDLVAGVLTDTQYF	TGTGCCATCAGTGATCTGGTGGCGGGAGTCTTAACAGATACGCAGTATTTT
NA	many	TRBV5-1	TRBJ2-1	CASSTETSTQFF	TGCGCCAGCAGCACCGAGACTAGTACGCAGTTCTTC
NA	many	TRBV20-1	TRBJ2-3	CSAMGVSGTDTQYF	TGCAGTGCCATGGGAGTTTCGGGCACAGATACGCAGTATTTT
TRBD1	many	TRBV5-6	TRBJ2-7	CASSSSRQGAPYEQYF	TGTGCCAGCAGCTCGTCCAGACAGGGAGCTCCCTACGAGCAGTACTTC
NA	few	TRBV20-1	TRBJ2-2	CSARMGVSGELFF	TGCAGTGCTAGAATGGGAGTTAGCGGGGAGCTGTTTTTT
NA	NA	TRBV20-1	TRBJ2-1	CSARDRRETYNEQFF	TGCAGTGCTAGAGATAGAAGGGAGACGTACAATGAGCAGTTCTTC
TRBD2	many	TRBV12-3/TRBV12-4	TRBJ2-1	CASSTGLAGGYYNEQFF	TGTGCCAGCAGTACGGGACTAGCGGGAGGGTATTACAATGAGCAGTTCTTC
NA	many	TRBV7-9	TRBJ2-2	CASSSLVQEHTGELFF	TGTGCCAGCAGCTCCTTGGTACAGGAGCACACCGGGGAGCTGTTTTTT
TRBD2	many	TRBV5-1	TRBJ2-1	CASSLAALAAATYNEQFF	TGCGCCAGCAGCTTGGCCGCGCTAGCGGCGGCGACCTACAATGAGCAGTTCTTC
NA	few	TRBV7-8	TRBJ2-5	CASSPQGVGETQYF	TGTGCCAGCAGCCCACAGGGAGTAGGAGAGACCCAGTACTTC
TRBD2	many	TRBV7-9	TRBJ2-3	CASNPFAGGSSDTQYF	TGTGCCAGCAACCCATTCGCGGGAGGGAGTTCAGATACGCAGTATTTT
NA	NA	TRBV20-1	TRBJ1-5	CSARDLQKLGNQPQHF	TGCAGTGCTAGAGATCTTCAGAAACTGGGCAATCAGCCCCAGCATTTT